Listed here are 17 T cell receptor beta chains from one sample, sequenced in a study of CD8+ T cells in alopecia areata. Specified treatment: oral pan-JAK inhibitor, 5-10 mg twice daily. Reverse transcription of extracted RNA yielded cDNA, which provided the sequencing template. Here immunoSEQ multiplex PCR was the method, and the copy in TCRdb shows in-frame clones only, minus some. The table has 150,000 to 200,000 clones, more than 50% seen once. The sample consisted of CD4+ T cells sorted from blood, taken at week 24, from a patient treated with tofacitinib. The receptors stem from a human donor with alopecia areata.

The chain employs TRBV5-1 and TRBJ1-5, with 7 bases aligning to TRBD1. In germline, CDR1 is SGHRS, CDR2 YFSETQ. This CDR3 spans 11 amino acids. The V segment lost 2 bases and the J segment 14 bases; nucleotides outside the gene matches: 4. The CDR3 nucleotides are TGCGCCAGCAGCTTTCACAGGGGAGAGCATTTT. Its protein is CASSFHRGEHF. Variable domain in full (rest from reference TRBV5-1 and TRBJ1-5): KAGVTQTPRYLIKTRGQQVTLSCSPISGHRSVSWYQQTPGQGLQFLFEYFSETQRNKGNFPGRFSGRQFSNSRSEMNVSTLELGDSALYLCASSFHRGEHFGDGTRLSIL.

The chain uses TRBV30 and TRBJ1-1, with D hard to call. This CDR3 is built from 13 residues. V was shortened by 0 bases and J by 8 bases, with 13 bases between the two germline ends. Germline CDR1 is GTSNPN and CDR2 is SVGIG (reference sequence). The CDR3 bases are TGTGCCTGGAGTGTCGGGCAGTCAAGGGAAGCTTTCTTT. As protein: CAWSVGQSREAFF.

The chain combines TRBV29-1 with TRBJ2-5; D gene unclear. Germline CDR1 reads SQVTM; CDR2 reads ANQGSEA. The V and J ends lost 4 bases and 1 base respectively, with 10 bases between them. CDR3 length: 13 residues. CDR3 protein: CSVGQDVQETQYF. CDR3 coding DNA: TGCAGCGTTGGGCAGGACGTCCAAGAGACCCAGTACTTC.

The V and J genes are TRBV30 and TRBJ2-7; D may be TRBD1 (6 bases). This CDR3 contains 12 residues. V was cut by 5 bases and J by 4 bases, with 12 bases left in between. The germline V gene encodes CDR1 GTSNPN and CDR2 SVGIG (reference sequence). CDR3 region: CAWDRPGYEQYF. CDR3 DNA: TGTGCCTGGGACAGGCCCGGGTACGAGCAGTACTTC.

This clone was recorded a few times. The chain carries TRBV29-1 and TRBJ2-1; 10 bases map to TRBD2. The CDR3 is made up of 19 amino acids. With 5 bases clipped from V and 1 base from J, the junction kept 17 bases outside the gene matches. Germline CDR1 is SQVTM and CDR2 is ANQGSEA. In DNA, the CDR3 is TGCAGCGTTCTCCCTGGTGGTTCGAGCGGGGGGGCATCCTACAATGAGCAGTTCTTC. It codes for CSVLPGGSSGGASYNEQFF.

This clone was seen only a few times. J is TRBJ1-2 and V is TRBV7-2, with 10 positions matching TRBD1. Germline CDR1 reads SGHTA; CDR2 reads FQGNSA. The CDR3 spans 17 residues. Trimming at V came to 5 bases and at J to 2 bases, leaving 11 bases not matched to a gene. The CDR3, as DNA: TGTGCCAGCAGCCCCGGGACAGGGGCTGGGGGAAACTATGGCTACACCTTC. This translates into CASSPGTGAGGNYGYTF.

The rearrangement uses TRBV30 and TRBJ1-1, with 8 bases matching TRBD1. The trim removed 3 bases at V and 3 bases at J, leaving 6 bases unmatched. CDR3 size: 14 residues. The germline gives CDR1 GTSNPN, CDR2 SVGIG (reference sequence). The CDR3 loop reads CAWRVGQVDTEAFF. The CDR3, as DNA: TGTGCCTGGAGGGTGGGACAGGTCGACACTGAAGCTTTCTTT.

The chain joins TRBV2 to TRBJ1-2, with D maybe TRBD1 (6 bases). This CDR3 is 17 amino acids long. CDR1 is SNHLY and CDR2 is FYNNEI in the germline V gene. Deletions cut 7 bases from V and 1 base from J, with 22 bases between. The CDR3 sequence: CASTAKGIGGSNYGYTF. CDR3 coding DNA: TGTGCCAGCACCGCAAAAGGGATAGGGGGTAGTAACTATGGCTACACCTTC. The whole variable domain, filled in from reference TRBV2 and TRBJ1-2, reads EPEVTQTPSHQVTQMGQEVILRCVPISNHLYFYWYRQILGQKVEFLVSFYNNEISEKSEIFDDQFSVERPDGSNFTLKIRSTKLEDSAMYFCASTAKGIGGSNYGYTFGSGTRLTVV.

A few counts support this clone. The genes are TRBV30 and TRBJ2-3; perhaps TRBD1 as D (5 bases). The germline gives CDR1 GTSNPN, CDR2 SVGIG (reference sequence). The CDR3 consists of 15 residues. V lost 3 bases and J lost 3, with 16 bases in between. The CDR3 nucleotides are TGTGCCTGGAGCCCCCTGGGTAGGGGAACAGATACGCAGTATTTT. It codes for CAWSPLGRGTDTQYF.

The chain joins TRBV30 to TRBJ2-7; TRBD1 agrees at 8 bases. The V and J ends lost 2 bases and 4 bases, in that order; junction bases with no gene match: 7. This CDR3 region has 14 residues. From germline, CDR1 is GTSNPN and CDR2 SVGIG (reference sequence). CDR3 sequence reads: CAWSKAGGGYEQYF. The CDR3 DNA is TGTGCCTGGAGTAAAGCAGGGGGCGGGTACGAGCAGTACTTC.

This clone was counted between two and nine times. The rearrangement uses TRBV19 and TRBJ2-7; 8 bases map to TRBD1. The junction had 13 bases not matched to a gene; V was cut back by 5 bases and J by 7 bases. The CDR3 spans 15 residues. CDR1 and CDR2 (germline): LNHDA, SQIVND (reference sequence). CDR3 residues: CASSSSGTGPREQYF. The CDR3 coding sequence is TGTGCCAGTAGTTCGTCCGGGACAGGTCCTCGGGAGCAGTACTTC.

The chain combines TRBV7-2 with TRBJ1-1; D is perhaps TRBD1 (5 bases). This CDR3 region has 13 residues. Germline CDR1 reads SGHTA; CDR2 reads FQGNSA. Between the trimmed V and J ends, which lost 6 bases and 11 bases, there was a span of 19 bases. The CDR3 protein is CASSSRGTAEAFF. The CDR3 nucleotides are TGTGCCAGCAGTTCCCGGGGGACGGCGGAGGCTTTCTTT.

This chain's CDR3 is CASSTVNTEAFF. The CDR3 DNA sequence: TGTGCCAGCAGTACGGTGAACACTGAAGCTTTCTTT. The chain joins TRBV6-5 to TRBJ1-1; D remains unclear. V was cut by 5 bases and J by 0 bases, with 4 bases left in between. The CDR3 has 12 amino acids. Germline V lookup: CDR1 MNHEY, CDR2 SVGAGI.

The J gene is TRBJ1-5, the V gene TRBV30; tentative D call: TRBD1 (6 bases). Trimming took off 0 bases at V and 0 bases at J, with 18 bases between the two ends. The CDR3 has 18 amino acids. Germline CDR1 and CDR2: GTSNPN and SVGIG (reference sequence). CDR3 sequence reads: CAWSVRDTRPYSNQPQHF. As DNA, the CDR3 is TGTGCCTGGAGTGTACGGGACACCAGACCTTATAGCAATCAGCCCCAGCATTTT.

The chain has TRBV29-1 and TRBJ2-7, with 8 positions matching TRBD1. The CDR3 runs to 12 residues. Losses at the gene ends were 7 bases for V and 5 bases for J; bases not matched to a gene: 7. Germline CDR1 reads SQVTM; CDR2 reads ANQGSEA. The CDR3 DNA reads as TGCAGCGCTAGGACAGGGTGGGACGAGCAGTACTTC. It codes for CSARTGWDEQYF.

The chain couples TRBV30 to TRBJ1-3, with D hard to call. CDR1 and CDR2 from the germline V gene are GTSNPN and SVGIG (reference sequence). The CDR3 length is 16 residues. Trimming shortened V by 0 bases and J by 1 base, and 13 bases separated the two germline ends. CDR3 nucleotides: TGTGCCTGGAGTGTAGGACCTCCAGCATCTGGAAACACCATATATTTT. Its translation is CAWSVGPPASGNTIYF.

The chain combines TRBV4-2 with TRBJ2-2; 8 bases are a match to TRBD2. The germline V gene encodes CDR1 LGHNA and CDR2 YNFKEQ. The CDR3 extends over 17 amino acids. V lost 1 base and J lost 7; bases outside the gene matches: 11. The CDR3: CASSQGFGTSDGGELFF. For the CDR3, the DNA is TGTGCCAGCAGCCAAGGCTTTGGGACTAGTGACGGCGGGGAGCTGTTTTTT.